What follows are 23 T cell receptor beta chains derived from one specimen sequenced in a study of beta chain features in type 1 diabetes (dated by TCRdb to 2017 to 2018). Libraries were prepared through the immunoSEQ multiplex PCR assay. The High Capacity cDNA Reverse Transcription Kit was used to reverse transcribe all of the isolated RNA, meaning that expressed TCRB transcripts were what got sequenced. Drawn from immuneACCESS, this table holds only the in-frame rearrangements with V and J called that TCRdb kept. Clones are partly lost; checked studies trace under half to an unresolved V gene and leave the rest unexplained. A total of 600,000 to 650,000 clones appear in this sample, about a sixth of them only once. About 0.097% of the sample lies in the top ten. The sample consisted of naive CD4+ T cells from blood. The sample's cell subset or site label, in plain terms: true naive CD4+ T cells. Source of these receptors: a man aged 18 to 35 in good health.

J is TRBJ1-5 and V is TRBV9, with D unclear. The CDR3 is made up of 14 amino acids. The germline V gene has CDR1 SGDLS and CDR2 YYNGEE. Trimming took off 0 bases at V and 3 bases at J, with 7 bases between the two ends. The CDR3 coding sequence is TGTGCCAGCAGCGTAGCGGCGTTCAATCAGCCCCAGCATTTT. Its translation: CASSVAAFNQPQHF.

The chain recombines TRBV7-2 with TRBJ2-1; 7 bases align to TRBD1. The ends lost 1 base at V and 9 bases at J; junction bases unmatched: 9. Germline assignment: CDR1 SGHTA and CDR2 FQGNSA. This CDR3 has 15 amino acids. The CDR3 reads CASSLERGPGSEQFF. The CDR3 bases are TGTGCCAGCAGCTTAGAGAGGGGGCCGGGAAGTGAGCAGTTCTTC.

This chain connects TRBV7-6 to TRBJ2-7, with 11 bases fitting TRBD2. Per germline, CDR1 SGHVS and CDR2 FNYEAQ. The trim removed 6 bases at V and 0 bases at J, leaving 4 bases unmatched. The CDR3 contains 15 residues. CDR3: CASSISGGASYEQYF. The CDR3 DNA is TGTGCCAGCAGTATTAGCGGGGGGGCCTCCTACGAGCAGTACTTC.

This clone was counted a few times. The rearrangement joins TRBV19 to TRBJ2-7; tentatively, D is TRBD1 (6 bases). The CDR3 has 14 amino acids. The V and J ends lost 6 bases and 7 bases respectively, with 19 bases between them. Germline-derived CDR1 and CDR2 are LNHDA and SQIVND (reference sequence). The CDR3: CASSGTITYEEQYF. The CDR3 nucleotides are TGTGCCAGTAGCGGGACAATAACCTACGAGGAGCAGTACTTC.

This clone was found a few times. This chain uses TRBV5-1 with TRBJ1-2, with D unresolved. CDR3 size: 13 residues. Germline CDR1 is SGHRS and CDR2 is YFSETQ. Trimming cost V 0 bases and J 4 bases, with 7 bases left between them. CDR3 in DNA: TGCGCCAGCAGCTTGGGGACTTTCTATGGCTACACCTTC. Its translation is CASSLGTFYGYTF. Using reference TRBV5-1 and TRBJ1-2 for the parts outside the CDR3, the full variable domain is KAGVTQTPRYLIKTRGQQVTLSCSPISGHRSVSWYQQTPGQGLQFLFEYFSETQRNKGNFPGRFSGRQFSNSRSEMNVSTLELGDSALYLCASSLGTFYGYTFGSGTRLTVV.

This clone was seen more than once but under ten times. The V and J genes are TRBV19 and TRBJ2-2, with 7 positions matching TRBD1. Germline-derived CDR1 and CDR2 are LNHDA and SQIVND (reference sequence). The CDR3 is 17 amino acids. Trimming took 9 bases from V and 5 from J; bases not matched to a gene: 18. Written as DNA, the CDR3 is TGTGCCAGCCTAGCCCCCACCTGGACAGGAATAACCGGGGAGCTGTTTTTT. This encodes CASLAPTWTGITGELFF.

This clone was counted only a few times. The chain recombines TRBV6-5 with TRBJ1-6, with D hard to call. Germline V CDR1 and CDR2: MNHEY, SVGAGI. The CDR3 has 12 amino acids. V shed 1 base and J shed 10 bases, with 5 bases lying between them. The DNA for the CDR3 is TGTGCCAGCAGTTACTTAAACTCACCCCTCCACTTT. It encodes CASSYLNSPLHF.

The CDR3 DNA reads as TGTGCCAGCAGCTTAAGAGGGCACGAGCAGTACTTC. Protein: CASSLRGHEQYF. The J gene is TRBJ2-7, the V gene TRBV7-2; D perhaps matches TRBD2 (5 bases). The V and J ends lost 2 bases and 5 bases respectively, with 7 bases between them. The germline CDR1 and CDR2 sequences are SGHTA and FQGNSA. The CDR3 runs to 12 residues.

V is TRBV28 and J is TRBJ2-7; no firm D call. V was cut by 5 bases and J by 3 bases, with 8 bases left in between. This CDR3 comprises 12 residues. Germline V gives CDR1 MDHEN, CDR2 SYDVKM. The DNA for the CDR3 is TGTGCCAGCAGTCCCCCGGGCTACGAGCAGTACTTC. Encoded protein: CASSPPGYEQYF.

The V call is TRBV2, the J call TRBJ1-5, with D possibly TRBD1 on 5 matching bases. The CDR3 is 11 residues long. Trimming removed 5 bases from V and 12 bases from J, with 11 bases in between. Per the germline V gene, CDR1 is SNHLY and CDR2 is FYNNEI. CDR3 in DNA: TGTGCCAGCAGTAGCACAGGCGTCCAGCATTTT. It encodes CASSSTGVQHF.

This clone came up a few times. The CDR3 loop reads CASSEQGAYGYTF. As DNA, the CDR3 is TGTGCCAGCAGTGAACAGGGTGCCTATGGCTACACCTTC. This rearrangement joins TRBV2 to TRBJ1-2; D is possibly TRBD1 (5 bases). CDR1 is SNHLY and CDR2 is FYNNEI in the germline V gene. The V end lost 2 bases, the J end lost 4 bases, and 8 bases lay between the germline ends. This CDR3 comprises 13 residues.

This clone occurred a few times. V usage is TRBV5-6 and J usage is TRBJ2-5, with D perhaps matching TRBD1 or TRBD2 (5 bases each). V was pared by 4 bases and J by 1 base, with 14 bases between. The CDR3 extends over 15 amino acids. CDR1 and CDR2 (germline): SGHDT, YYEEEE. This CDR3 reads CASSPTPGTQETQYF. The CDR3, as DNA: TGTGCCAGCAGCCCCACCCCAGGGACCCAAGAGACCCAGTACTTC.

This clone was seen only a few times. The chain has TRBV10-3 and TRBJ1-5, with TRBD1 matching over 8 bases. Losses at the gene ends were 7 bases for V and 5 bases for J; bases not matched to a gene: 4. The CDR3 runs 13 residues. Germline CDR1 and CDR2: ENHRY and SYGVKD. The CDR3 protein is CAIKSGGDQPQHF. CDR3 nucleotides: TGTGCCATCAAATCAGGGGGCGATCAGCCCCAGCATTTT.

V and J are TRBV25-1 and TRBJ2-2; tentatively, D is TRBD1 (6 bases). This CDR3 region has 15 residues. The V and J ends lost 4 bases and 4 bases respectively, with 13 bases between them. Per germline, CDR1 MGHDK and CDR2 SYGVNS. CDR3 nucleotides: TGTGCCAGCAGTGTAGGGGGACGAGGCACCGGGGAGCTGTTTTTT. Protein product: CASSVGGRGTGELFF. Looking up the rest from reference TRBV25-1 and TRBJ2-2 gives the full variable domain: EADIYQTPRYLVIGTGKKITLECSQTMGHDKMYWYQQDPGMELHLIHYSYGVNSTEKGDLSSESTVSRIRTEHFPLTLESARPSHTSQYLCASSVGGRGTGELFFGEGSRLTVL.

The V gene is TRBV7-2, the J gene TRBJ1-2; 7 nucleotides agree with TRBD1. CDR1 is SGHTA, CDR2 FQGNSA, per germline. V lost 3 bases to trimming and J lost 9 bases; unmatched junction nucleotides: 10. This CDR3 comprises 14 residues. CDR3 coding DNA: TGTGCCAGCAGCTTCGGGACAGTCCGGGCCCGCTACACCTTC. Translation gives CASSFGTVRARYTF.

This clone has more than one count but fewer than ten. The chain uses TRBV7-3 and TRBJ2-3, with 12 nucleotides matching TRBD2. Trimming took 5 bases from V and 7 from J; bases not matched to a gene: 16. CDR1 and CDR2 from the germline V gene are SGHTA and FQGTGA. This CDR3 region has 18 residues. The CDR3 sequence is CASSPLTLLAGGPNTQYF. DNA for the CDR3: TGTGCCAGCAGCCCCCTCACCCTTCTAGCGGGGGGGCCAAATACGCAGTATTTT. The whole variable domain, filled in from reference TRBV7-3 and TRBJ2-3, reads GAGVSQTPSNKVTEKGKYVELRCDPISGHTALYWYRQSLGQGPEFLIYFQGTGAADDSGLPNDRFFAVRPEGSVSTLKIQRTERGDSAVYLCASSPLTLLAGGPNTQYFGPGTRLTVL.

The chain's CDR3 is CASSQEKGGVSLGYEQYF. The CDR3 region has the DNA TGTGCCAGCAGCCAAGAAAAGGGCGGGGTTTCTTTAGGGTACGAGCAGTACTTC. The rearrangement uses TRBV4-2 and TRBJ2-7, with a tentative D call TRBD2 (6 bases). V gave up 0 bases and J gave up 4 bases, with 22 bases separating them. Germline CDR1 LGHNA, CDR2 YNFKEQ. This CDR3 comprises 18 residues.

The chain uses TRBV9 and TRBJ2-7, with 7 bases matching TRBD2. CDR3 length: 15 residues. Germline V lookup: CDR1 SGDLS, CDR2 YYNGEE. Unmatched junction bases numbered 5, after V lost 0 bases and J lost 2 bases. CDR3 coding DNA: TGTGCCAGCAGCGTAGCTAGCGGAAACACCTACGAGCAGTACTTC. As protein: CASSVASGNTYEQYF.

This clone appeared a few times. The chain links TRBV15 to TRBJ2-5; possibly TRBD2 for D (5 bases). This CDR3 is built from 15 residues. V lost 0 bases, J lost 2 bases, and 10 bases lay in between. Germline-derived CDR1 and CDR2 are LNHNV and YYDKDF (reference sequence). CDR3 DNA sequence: TGTGCCACCAGCAGAGAAGCCGGGGAACAAGAGACCCAGTACTTC. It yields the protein CATSREAGEQETQYF.

CDR3 sequence (DNA): TGTGCCAGCAGCAGGACAGGGGGAAACAATGAGCAGTTCTTC. It encodes CASSRTGGNNEQFF. The chain is built from TRBV9 and TRBJ2-1; 10 nucleotides match TRBD1. The CDR3 is 14 residues long. Germline assignment: CDR1 SGDLS and CDR2 YYNGEE. With 4 bases clipped from V and 5 bases from J, the junction kept 3 bases outside the gene matches.

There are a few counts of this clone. The CDR3 region is CASRPGTANTGELFF. CDR3 sequence (DNA): TGTGCCAGCAGACCCGGGACAGCGAACACCGGGGAGCTGTTTTTT. The rearrangement links TRBV6-5 to TRBJ2-2; 7 bases fit TRBD1. V was clipped by 6 bases and J by 0 bases; unmatched bases: 4. CDR3 length equals 15 residues. The germline CDR1 and CDR2 sequences are MNHEY and SVGAGI.

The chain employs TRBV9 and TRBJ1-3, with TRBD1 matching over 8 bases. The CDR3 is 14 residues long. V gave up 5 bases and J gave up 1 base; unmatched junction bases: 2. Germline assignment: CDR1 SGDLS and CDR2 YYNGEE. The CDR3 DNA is TGTGCCAGCAGGGGGGACAGGTCTGGAAACACCATATATTTT. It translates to CASRGDRSGNTIYF.

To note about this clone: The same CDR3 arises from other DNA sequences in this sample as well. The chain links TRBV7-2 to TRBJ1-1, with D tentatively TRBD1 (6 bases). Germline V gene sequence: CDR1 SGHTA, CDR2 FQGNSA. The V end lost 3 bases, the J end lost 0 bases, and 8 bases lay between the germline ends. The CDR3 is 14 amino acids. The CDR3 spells CASSLGGMNTEAFF. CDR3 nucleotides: TGTGCCAGCAGCTTGGGGGGCATGAACACTGAAGCTTTCTTT.